These 26 T cell receptor beta chains were sequenced from one sample in a study of T cell repertoires in cytomegalovirus infection. Antigens of these TCRs are unknown. Each CDR3 protein gets one entry after TCRdb re-called the reads with MiXCR. This sample carries about 770,000 distinct CDR3 sequences, about 27% of them seen once, and the ten largest clones take approximately 14%. The sample was cultured CD8+ T cells from PBMCs, taken from culture after CMV antigen stimulation. These receptors came from a human donor in good health (CMV status not recorded). Some clones in this sample may be carry-over from other donors' samples.

A few counts support this clonotype. The V call is TRBV20-1, the J call TRBJ1-5; unclear D gene. The CDR3 spans 13 residues. The germline V gene has CDR1 DFQATT and CDR2 SNEGSKA (reference sequence). V dropped 0 bases and J dropped 4 bases, with 7 bases sitting between them. CDR3: CSARDSFNQPQHF. The CDR3 DNA reads as TGCAGTGCTAGAGACAGCTTTAATCAGCCCCAGCATTTT.

The chain links TRBV28 to TRBJ1-6, with 8 bases matching TRBD1. J gave up 3 bases and V 10 bases, and 8 bases lay outside the gene matches. Germline V lookup: CDR1 MDHEN, CDR2 SYDVKM. This CDR3 region has 15 residues. The chain's CDR3 is CATQTGDFYNSPLHF. CDR3 DNA sequence: TGTGCCACCCAGACAGGGGATTTCTATAATTCACCCCTCCACTTT.

V and J are TRBV12-3 or TRBV12-4 and TRBJ2-5, with D unresolved. Between the trimmed V and J ends, which lost 3 bases and 0 bases, there was a span of 11 bases. The CDR3 runs to 15 residues. CDR3 sequence reads: CASSLTAADQETQYF. The CDR3 bases are TGTGCCAGCAGTTTGACCGCGGCCGACCAAGAGACCCAGTACTTC.

This clonotype was seen a few times. The chain has TRBV19 and TRBJ2-1, with D tentatively TRBD1 or TRBD2 (5 bases each). The ends were cut back, 6 bases at V and 5 bases at J, with 8 bases in the middle. CDR1 is LNHDA, CDR2 SQIVND, per germline (reference sequence). The CDR3 covers 12 residues. CDR3 coding DNA: TGTGCCAGTAGCATGGGACACAATGAGCAGTTCTTC. This sequence encodes CASSMGHNEQFF. The variable domain in full, with the rest retrieved from reference TRBV19 and TRBJ2-1, is DGGITQSPKYLFRKEGQNVTLSCEQNLNHDAMYWYRQDPGQGLRLIYYSQIVNDFQKGDIAEGYSVSREKKESFPLTVTSAQKNPTAFYLCASSMGHNEQFFGPGTRLTVL.

This clonotype was seen at least ten times. This chain links TRBV12-3 or TRBV12-4 with TRBJ2-5; no reliable D call. The CDR3 runs 13 residues. V was shortened by 3 bases and J by 3 bases, with 8 bases between the two germline ends. CDR3 nucleotide sequence: TGTGCCAGCAGTTTGTTTTTGAAAGAGACCCAGTACTTC. This sequence encodes CASSLFLKETQYF.

The rearrangement joins TRBV27 to TRBJ2-1; TRBD2 aligns across 8 bases. The germline V gene has CDR1 MNHEY and CDR2 SMNVEV (reference sequence). Trimming cost V 4 bases and J 3 bases; bases outside gene matches: 23. This CDR3 spans 21 amino acids. CDR3 protein: CASSSVLGESRAGAFYNEQFF. In DNA form, the CDR3 reads TGTGCCAGCAGTTCGGTCTTGGGCGAGTCCCGAGCGGGGGCTTTCTACAATGAGCAGTTCTTC.

The chain is built from TRBV12-3 or TRBV12-4 and TRBJ2-3, with 8 bases identical to TRBD1. V lost 4 bases and J lost 3; bases outside the gene matches: 6. This CDR3 has 15 residues. For the CDR3, the DNA is TGTGCCAGCAGTTCCCCCCGACAGGGGACAGATACGCAGTATTTT. This codes for CASSSPRQGTDTQYF.

This clonotype was found many times. The genes are TRBV10-3 and TRBJ1-2; D remains ambiguous. V lost 5 bases and J 2 bases, leaving 3 bases between the germline ends. This CDR3 is 11 amino acids long. Germline V lookup: CDR1 ENHRY, CDR2 SYGVKD. The CDR3 nucleotides are TGTGCCATCAGTCCAAACTATGGCTACACCTTC. The encoded protein is CAISPNYGYTF.

This clonotype was recorded a few times. The chain links TRBV7-2 to TRBJ1-2; D is possibly TRBD1 (5 bases). The CDR3 is 13 residues long. Per the germline V gene, CDR1 is SGHTA and CDR2 is FQGNSA. V lost 11 bases, J lost 3 bases, and 16 bases lay in between. CDR3 DNA: TGTGCCTCTCCCCAGGGACGCGACTATGGCTACACCTTC. Protein product: CASPQGRDYGYTF.

The gene calls are TRBV11-2 and TRBJ2-7; 7 bases are a match to TRBD1. Germline CDR1 is SGHAT and CDR2 is FQNNGV. This CDR3 is 12 amino acids long. Trimming removed 3 bases from V and 7 bases from J; junction bases left unmatched: 3. The CDR3 DNA is TGTGCCAGCAGCTTGACAGGGTGGGAGCAGTACTTC. Protein product: CASSLTGWEQYF.

This clonotype was seen only a few times. The chain carries TRBV6-6 and TRBJ2-7; the D call may be TRBD1 or TRBD2 (5 bases each). Germline-derived CDR1 and CDR2 are MNHNY and SVGAGI (reference sequence). The CDR3 runs 15 residues. The V end lost 6 bases, the J end lost 0 bases, and 15 bases lay between the germline ends. CDR3 bases: TGTGCCAGCAGGGGACCGGGGCAGGACTCCTACGAGCAGTACTTC. This translates into CASRGPGQDSYEQYF.

CDR3 protein: CASSLDRFSYEQYF. The CDR3 bases are TGCGCCAGCAGCTTGGACAGGTTCTCCTACGAGCAGTACTTC. This chain uses TRBV5-1 with TRBJ2-7, with TRBD1 as a possible D gene (5 bases). In germline, CDR1 is SGHRS, CDR2 YFSETQ. Trimming took 0 bases from V and 0 from J, leaving 7 bases between them. CDR3 length: 14 amino acids.

This clonotype appeared a single time. As the CDR3 is not closed by the conserved phenylalanine or tryptophan, this likely results from a read error. This sequence joins TRBV11-2 and TRBJ1-1; a weak D match, TRBD1 (6 bases). This CDR3 contains 19 residues. Germline V lookup: CDR1 SGHAT, CDR2 FQNNGV. Trimming left V 2 bases short and J 1 base short, with 23 bases between. CDR3 amino acids: CASSLWARQGRTENTEAFS. The CDR3, as DNA: TGTGCCAGCAGCTTATGGGCACGGCAGGGGAGAACGGAGAACACTGAAGCTTTCTCT.

This sequence joins TRBV10-3 and TRBJ2-1; 10 nucleotides align to TRBD1. Per germline, CDR1 ENHRY and CDR2 SYGVKD. The V segment lost 8 bases and the J segment 6 bases; nucleotides outside the gene matches: 10. The CDR3 covers 15 residues. For the CDR3, the DNA is TGTGCCATCGGCTACGGGGGGGACAGGGGCAATGAGCAGTTCTTC. Residues: CAIGYGGDRGNEQFF.

Many counts were recorded for this clonotype. The chain carries TRBV6-2 or TRBV6-3 and TRBJ2-2, with D unclear. Trimming shortened V by 3 bases and J by 0 bases, and 11 bases separated the two germline ends. Germline lookup yields CDR1 MNHEY and CDR2 SVGEGT. CDR3 size: 16 residues. The CDR3 reads CASSYRLPANTGELFF. As DNA, the CDR3 is TGTGCCAGCAGTTATCGGCTACCCGCGAACACCGGGGAGCTGTTTTTT.

This clonotype occurred a few times. This chain joins TRBV27 and TRBJ2-3, with a possible D match to TRBD1 (5 bases). Trimming shortened V by 5 bases and J by 6 bases, and 18 bases separated the two germline ends. Germline CDR1 is MNHEY and CDR2 is SMNVEV (reference sequence). CDR3 size: 15 residues. The CDR3 loop reads CASSLFWGVTDTQYF. CDR3 DNA: TGTGCCAGCAGTCTATTCTGGGGCGTTACCGATACGCAGTATTTT.

This clonotype was found a few times. This chain links TRBV7-9 with TRBJ2-1; D uncertain. CDR1 and CDR2 (germline): SEHNR, FQNEAQ (reference sequence). V shed 4 bases and J shed 4 bases, with 11 bases lying between them. This CDR3 region has 14 residues. CDR3 amino acids: CASSSPRAYNEQFF. In DNA, the CDR3 is TGTGCCAGCAGCTCCCCTCGGGCTTACAATGAGCAGTTCTTC.

V and J are TRBV7-9 and TRBJ1-4, with 7 bases matching TRBD1. The V gene end was trimmed by 2 bases and the J gene end by 1 base; junction bases not matched to a gene: 7. Germline values: CDR1 SEHNR, CDR2 FQNEAQ (reference sequence). The CDR3 runs to 17 residues. CDR3 amino acids: CASSLYRGTVTNEKLFF. The CDR3 DNA reads TGTGCCAGCAGCTTATACAGGGGAACAGTAACTAATGAAAAACTGTTTTTT.

In DNA, the CDR3 is TGTGCCAGTAGTATAGAGGCGGGGGGGCCTCCCTACAATGAGCAGTTCTTC. The encoded protein is CASSIEAGGPPYNEQFF. The V call is TRBV19, the J call TRBJ2-1, with 9 bases aligning to TRBD2. After removal of 0 bases from V and 2 bases from J, the junction contained 5 bases not matched to a gene. The CDR3 is made up of 17 amino acids. CDR1 LNHDA and CDR2 SQIVND come from the germline V gene (reference sequence).

CDR3 in DNA: TGTGCCAGCAGCCGGCTAGCGGGGGCGGGACAAGAGACCCAGTACTTC. Translating gives CASSRLAGAGQETQYF. V and J are TRBV7-3 and TRBJ2-5, with TRBD2 matching 10 bases. The CDR3 length is 16 residues. Losses at the gene ends were 5 bases for V and 2 bases for J; bases not matched to a gene: 8. Germline V gives CDR1 SGHTA, CDR2 FQGTGA.

This clonotype occurred many times. This chain joins TRBV7-2 and TRBJ1-1; 8 positions agree with TRBD1. Germline trimming cut 1 base from V and 1 base from J; bases unmatched to any gene: 8. CDR1 and CDR2 from the germline V gene are SGHTA and FQGNSA. The CDR3 consists of 17 residues. CDR3 DNA sequence: TGTGCCAGCAGCTTAGTCAGTCAGGGGGCTCAGAACACTGAAGCTTTCTTT. Its protein product is CASSLVSQGAQNTEAFF.

This clonotype was counted between two and nine times. CDR3 nucleotides: TGTGCCAGCAGTTACTTGGGACAGGGGGCGAACACTGAAGCTTTCTTT. Translating gives CASSYLGQGANTEAFF. The chain employs TRBV6-5 and TRBJ1-1; 12 bases line up with TRBD1. Germline CDR1 MNHEY, CDR2 SVGAGI. Trimming took 1 base from V and 1 from J; bases not matched to a gene: 1. The CDR3 spans 16 residues.

This clonotype occurred a few times. The chain joins TRBV12-3 or TRBV12-4 to TRBJ2-1, with 7 bases that match TRBD1. This CDR3 is 11 amino acids long. Trimming cost V 5 bases and J 10 bases; bases outside gene matches: 2. CDR3 bases: TGTGCCAGCAGTAAGACAGGGGAGCAGTTCTTC. This gives the protein CASSKTGEQFF.

The DNA for the CDR3 is TGCAGATTGGGAGGGCTAGCGAACACCGGGGAGCTGTTTTTT. Translating it yields CRLGGLANTGELFF. The chain couples TRBV20-1 to TRBJ2-2, with TRBD2 matching 7 bases. Germline V CDR1 and CDR2: DFQATT, SNEGSKA (reference sequence). The CDR3 has 14 residues.

The CDR3 sequence is CAINSIQLNTEAFF. The CDR3 coding sequence is TGTGCCATTAACAGCATTCAATTGAACACTGAAGCTTTCTTT. This rearrangement joins TRBV7-3 to TRBJ1-1; the D is unclear. V lost 10 bases, J lost 0 bases, and 15 bases lay in between. Germline values: CDR1 SGHTA, CDR2 FQGTGA. The length of the CDR3 is 14 residues.

The chain employs TRBV12-3 or TRBV12-4 and TRBJ2-5; the match to TRBD2 covers 11 bases. The CDR3 loop spans 18 amino acids. V shed 4 bases and J 4 bases; nucleotides not matched to a gene: 14. This chain's CDR3 is CASSWEGLAGGRGETQYF. The CDR3, as DNA: TGTGCCAGCAGTTGGGAAGGGCTAGCGGGGGGCCGGGGAGAGACCCAGTACTTC.